This T cell receptor (beta chain) was recovered during a study of control samples from healthy donors and cancer patients. Some clones are missing from TCRdb's copy, which holds only in-frame ones; the method was immunoSEQ multiplex PCR. The sample lists around 100,000 clones, roughly 84% seen once, with 18% in the top ten. Germline loops: CDR1 DFQATT, CDR2 SNEGSKA (reference sequence). Trimming cost V 3 bases and J 10 bases, with 21 bases left between them. The CDR3 consists of 14 residues. Sequencing input: blood. This sequence joins TRBV20-1 and TRBJ1-2; D gene uncertain. This receptor was obtained from a woman aged 45-59 years in good health. The chain's CDR3 is CSASDDKGFLVYTF. The CDR3, as DNA: TGCAGTGCTAGTGACGACAAAGGGTTTTTAGTCTACACCTTC.